These 11 T cell receptor beta chains were sequenced from one sample in a study of cytomegalovirus exposure and HLA in healthy donors. PCR involved 60 Vbeta and 13 Jbeta primers. Produced via immunoSEQ multiplex PCR; TCRdb's table is partial and in-frame only. The sample holds around 140,000 clones; approximately 78% are singletons and the top ten take about 8.1%. The specimen was PBMCs. These receptors came from a woman between 50 and 59 years old in good health and CMV-seropositive.

The chain couples TRBV25-1 to TRBJ2-7, with 10 bases matching TRBD2. The CDR3 covers 17 residues. Germline V gene sequence: CDR1 MGHDK, CDR2 SYGVNS. With V trimmed by 2 bases and J by 4 bases, 11 bases remained unmatched. This CDR3 reads CASSEVGASGSRYEQYF. The CDR3 DNA is TGTGCCAGCAGTGAAGTAGGGGCTAGCGGGAGTAGGTACGAGCAGTACTTC.

This sequence joins TRBV10-3 and TRBJ2-2; the D gene is possibly TRBD1 (5 bases). Germline CDR1 and CDR2: ENHRY and SYGVKD. The CDR3 has 14 amino acids. The ends were cut back, 4 bases at V and 1 base at J, with 7 bases in the middle. CDR3 amino acids: CAISGGQNTGELFF. The CDR3 DNA follows: TGTGCCATCAGTGGAGGACAGAACACCGGGGAGCTGTTTTTT.

The chain uses TRBV5-6 and TRBJ1-6, with a weak D call TRBD1 (5 bases). Germline V gene sequence: CDR1 SGHDT, CDR2 YYEEEE. V was shortened by 4 bases and J by 8 bases, with 10 bases between the two germline ends. This CDR3 contains 13 residues. The CDR3 loop is CASSPGGDSPLHF. The CDR3 DNA is TGTGCCAGCAGCCCCGGAGGGGATTCACCCCTCCACTTT.

V is TRBV7-2 and J is TRBJ1-2; D possibly corresponds to TRBD1 (5 bases). Trimming stripped 5 bases from V and 4 bases from J, with 11 bases between. Germline lookup yields CDR1 SGHTA and CDR2 FQGNSA. The CDR3 consists of 13 residues. The CDR3 nucleotides are TGTGCCAGCAGCATAGACAGTATCTATGGCTACACCTTC. This encodes CASSIDSIYGYTF. The variable domain in full, with the rest retrieved from reference TRBV7-2 and TRBJ1-2, is GAGVSQSPSNKVTEKGKDVELRCDPISGHTALYWYRQSLGQGLEFLIYFQGNSAPDKSGLPSDRFSAERTGGSVSTLTIQRTQQEDSAVYLCASSIDSIYGYTFGSGTRLTVV.

The V gene is TRBV5-1, the J gene TRBJ1-1, with TRBD1 matching over 7 bases. The trim removed 2 bases at V and 1 base at J, leaving 5 bases unmatched. The CDR3 sequence is 15 residues long. Germline CDR1 SGHRS, CDR2 YFSETQ. CDR3 sequence: CASSFTGTENTEAFF. The CDR3 DNA is TGCGCCAGCAGCTTTACCGGGACAGAGAACACTGAAGCTTTCTTT.

The rearrangement uses TRBV11-2 and TRBJ2-4, with D possibly matching TRBD1 (5 bases). The germline CDR1 and CDR2 sequences are SGHAT and FQNNGV. The CDR3 runs 14 residues. Trimming left V 4 bases short and J 8 bases short, with 15 bases between. The CDR3 reads CASSSNEKGDIQYF. The DNA of the CDR3 is TGTGCCAGCAGCTCCAACGAAAAAGGGGACATTCAGTACTTC.

V gene TRBV7-9 combines with J gene TRBJ1-2; TRBD1 matches at 11 bases. CDR3 length: 15 amino acids. Germline loops: CDR1 SEHNR, CDR2 FQNEAQ (reference sequence). V lost 5 bases, J lost 4 bases, and 6 bases stayed unmatched. The CDR3 sequence is CASSPRDRGGYGYTF. As DNA, the CDR3 is TGTGCCAGCAGCCCCCGGGACAGGGGGGGCTATGGCTACACCTTC.

V gene TRBV16 combines with J gene TRBJ1-4, with 10 bases fitting TRBD1. Germline-derived CDR1 and CDR2 are KGHSY and FQNENV. The V gene end was trimmed by 5 bases and the J gene end by 2 bases; junction bases not matched to a gene: 8. CDR3 length: 17 amino acids. CDR3 region: CASSGPGQGPTNEKLFF. Here the CDR3 DNA reads TGTGCCAGCAGCGGCCCGGGACAGGGGCCGACTAATGAAAAACTGTTTTTT.

This chain connects TRBV27 to TRBJ1-2, with D maybe TRBD1 (5 bases). CDR3 length: 17 amino acids. Trimming left V 2 bases short and J 5 bases short, with 21 bases between. Germline values: CDR1 MNHEY, CDR2 SMNVEV (reference sequence). CDR3 in DNA: TGTGCCAGCAGTTTAGGGATTGGGACGGTGGAGGGTTATGGCTACACCTTC. Its translation: CASSLGIGTVEGYGYTF.

The V and J genes are TRBV27 and TRBJ1-2; D is uncertain. CDR3 length: 15 amino acids. Trimming took off 6 bases at V and 0 bases at J, with 14 bases between the two ends. Looked up from germline, CDR1 is MNHEY and CDR2 is SMNVEV (reference sequence). This CDR3 reads CASSRLPTANYGYTF. As DNA, the CDR3 is TGTGCCAGCAGCCGTTTGCCCACTGCTAACTATGGCTACACCTTC.

On this clone itself: Because the CDR3's place on the DNA is in doubt, the DNA is left out and the CDR3 is given as listed by TCRdb. CDR3: CASSRDRDFRGYTF. This chain links TRBV4-1 with TRBJ1-2; the D segment call TRBD1 is taken from the table without a DNA check. Looked up from germline, CDR1 is MGHRA and CDR2 is YSYEKL. The CDR3 is 14 amino acids in total, end residues counted.